The rows below give T cell receptor beta chains drawn from one sample of a study of T and B cells in COVID-19 patients. TCRdb reanalysed the multiplex PCR reads using MiXCR and keeps one entry per CDR3 protein. The sample carries roughly 15,000 distinct CDR3 sequences, about 26% recorded once. Material for sequencing was blood. The receptors here all came from a human donor who had recovered from COVID-19. Both conserved end residues are part of each CDR3. D genes are given only for firm matches. Clone size is not always given. Where it is, it says once, few, many or a class for expanded clones.

V,J,D,size,CDR3,DNA
TRBV12-3/TRBV12-4,TRBJ1-3,TRBD1,few,CASRDRDRVTGNTIYF,TGTGCCAGCAGGGACAGGGACAGGGTAACCGGAAACACCATATATTTT
TRBV24-1,TRBJ2-5,.,.,CATSDVGETQYF,TGTGCCACCAGTGATGTGGGAGAGACCCAGTACTTC
TRBV4-3,TRBJ1-1,TRBD1,.,CASSQAATGSMREAFF,TGCGCCAGCAGCCAAGCCGCGACAGGGTCAATGAGAGAAGCTTTCTTT
TRBV18,TRBJ1-4,.,medium-sized,CASSPSAEKLFF,TGTGCCAGCTCACCGTCGGCAGAAAAACTGTTTTTT
TRBV10-1,TRBJ2-3,TRBD2,few,CASDDNSGGTADTQYF,TGCGCCAGCGATGATAATAGCGGGGGCACCGCAGATACGCAGTATTTT
TRBV5-6,TRBJ2-1,TRBD2,many,CASSLFGTSGYNEQFF,TGTGCCAGCAGCTTGTTTGGGACTAGCGGATACAATGAGCAGTTCTTC
TRBV18,TRBJ2-1,.,medium-sized,CASSPIQGILNEQFF,TGTGCCAGCTCACCAATACAGGGAATCCTCAATGAGCAGTTCTTC
TRBV29-1,TRBJ2-5,.,medium-sized,CSAWRGQSQETQYF,TGCAGCGCCTGGCGGGGCCAATCACAAGAGACCCAGTACTTC
TRBV5-6,TRBJ1-1,.,few,CASSLSWGSNTEAFF,TGTGCCAGCAGCTTAAGTTGGGGATCGAACACTGAAGCTTTCTTT
TRBV6-5,TRBJ1-2,.,many,CASTGITGREYGYTF,TGTGCCAGCACTGGGATCACGGGGAGGGAATATGGCTACACCTTC
TRBV6-4,TRBJ1-2,.,.,CASSSPDGGLYGYTF,TGTGCCAGCAGCTCCCCCGACGGGGGGCTCTATGGCTACACCTTC
TRBV11-1,TRBJ1-1,.,once,CASSSHGNTEAFF,TGTGCCAGCAGCTCCCACGGAAACACTGAAGCTTTCTTT
TRBV18,TRBJ1-2,.,few,CASSPDSNYGYTF,TGTGCCAGCTCACCGGACAGTAACTATGGCTACACCTTC
TRBV6-1,TRBJ1-5,.,few,CASSGTGNSNQPQHF,TGTGCCAGCAGCGGAACAGGGAATAGCAATCAGCCCCAGCATTTT
TRBV7-9,TRBJ2-5,.,.,CASSPPDRRETQYF,TGTGCCAGCAGCCCCCCAGACAGGAGGGAGACCCAGTACTTC
TRBV12-3/TRBV12-4,TRBJ2-3,.,many,CASSLVDTQYF,TGTGCCAGCAGTTTAGTAGATACGCAGTATTTT
TRBV6-5,TRBJ2-2,TRBD1,many,CASSYSLGGGTGELFF,TGTGCCAGCAGTTACTCGCTAGGGGGCGGAACCGGGGAGCTGTTTTTT
TRBV6-5,TRBJ1-2,.,.,CASAEGTSRVSYTF,TGTGCCAGCGCAGAGGGGACCTCCAGGGTCAGCTACACCTTC
TRBV5-5,TRBJ1-1,.,.,CASSLTAGMNTEAFF,TGCGCCAGCAGCTTGACGGCAGGGATGAACACTGAAGCTTTCTTT
TRBV2,TRBJ2-2,.,.,CASSRDMNTGELFF,TGTGCCAGCAGTCGGGACATGAACACCGGGGAGCTGTTTTTT
TRBV18,TRBJ1-3,.,few,CASPGVEANTIYF,TGTGCCAGCCCCGGGGTAGAGGCAAACACCATATATTTT
TRBV27,TRBJ2-7,TRBD1,medium-sized,CASRLQGAHEQYF,TGTGCCAGCAGGTTACAGGGGGCCCACGAGCAGTACTTC
TRBV29-1,TRBJ2-3,TRBD2,medium-sized,CSVEVAGGTDTQYF,TGCAGCGTGGAGGTAGCGGGGGGCACAGATACGCAGTATTTT
TRBV20-1,TRBJ2-1,.,.,CSAREGGPGGYNEQFF,TGCAGTGCTAGAGAAGGGGGTCCAGGCGGCTACAATGAGCAGTTCTTC
TRBV19,TRBJ1-4,TRBD1,medium-sized,CASSIGTDYNEKLFF,TGTGCCAGTAGTATCGGGACAGACTATAATGAAAAACTGTTTTTT
TRBV19,TRBJ2-5,TRBD1,medium-sized,CATMESGGLETQYF,TGTGCCACCATGGAGTCAGGGGGCTTAGAGACCCAGTACTTC
TRBV15,TRBJ2-7,TRBD1,few,CATSRRATGQESYEQYF,TGTGCCACCAGCAGAAGAGCTACCGGACAGGAAAGCTACGAGCAGTACTTC
TRBV27,TRBJ1-6,.,medium-sized,CASSLYYNSPLHF,TGTGCCAGCAGTTTATACTATAATTCACCCCTCCACTTT
TRBV6-2/TRBV6-3,TRBJ1-1,.,.,CASSYGMNTEAFF,TGTGCCAGCAGTTACGGGATGAACACTGAAGCTTTCTTT
TRBV21-1,TRBJ2-6,.,.,CASSKWARGRGANVLTF,TGTGCCAGCAGCAAATGGGCCAGGGGGCGTGGGGCCAACGTCCTGACTTTC
TRBV18,TRBJ2-7,TRBD1,.,CASSHEDRGSSYEQYF,TGTGCCAGCTCACACGAAGACAGGGGAAGCTCCTACGAGCAGTACTTC
TRBV24-1,TRBJ1-5,.,.,CAPFTGGPYSNQPQHF,TGTGCCCCCTTCACCGGGGGGCCTTATAGCAATCAGCCCCAGCATTTT
TRBV5-4,TRBJ2-5,.,few,CASSSRQAAGETQYF,TGTGCCAGCAGCAGTAGACAGGCGGCAGGGGAGACCCAGTACTTC
TRBV15,TRBJ1-1,TRBD1,once,CATSRNRDRGWGTEAFF,TGTGCCACCAGCAGAAACCGGGACAGGGGATGGGGCACTGAAGCTTTCTTT
TRBV7-9,TRBJ2-3,TRBD2,.,CASSWGLAGNTQYF,TGTGCCAGCAGCTGGGGACTAGCGGGGAATACGCAGTATTTT
TRBV18,TRBJ1-6,.,.,CASSYPNSPLHF,TGTGCCAGCTCATACCCGAATTCACCCCTCCACTTT
TRBV7-2,TRBJ1-2,.,.,CASSPLVGGGYGYTF,TGTGCCAGCAGCCCCTTGGTGGGGGGGGGCTATGGCTACACCTTC
TRBV6-5,TRBJ1-2,TRBD1,medium-sized,CASSSRQGGGYGYTF,TGTGCCAGCAGTTCGAGACAGGGAGGCGGCTATGGCTACACCTTC
TRBV27,TRBJ2-1,.,many,CASSFQGGVYNEQFF,TGTGCCAGCAGTTTCCAGGGGGGGGTCTACAATGAGCAGTTCTTC
TRBV19,TRBJ2-1,.,large,CASSILGSGEQFF,TGTGCCAGTAGTATCCTTGGGTCAGGTGAGCAGTTCTTC
TRBV5-1,TRBJ2-2,.,.,CASSLGGANTGELFF,TGCGCCAGCAGCTTGGGGGGGGCTAACACCGGGGAGCTGTTTTTT
TRBV27,TRBJ2-5,.,many,CASRTSTWYQETQYF,TGTGCCAGCAGGACCTCGACTTGGTACCAAGAGACCCAGTACTTC
TRBV9,TRBJ2-3,.,.,CASSPTGDTQYF,TGTGCCAGCAGCCCGACTGGAGATACGCAGTATTTT
TRBV7-2,TRBJ2-1,.,.,CASSLRRNQGNEQFF,TGTGCCAGCAGCTTGAGACGGAACCAGGGGAATGAGCAGTTCTTC
TRBV18,TRBJ1-4,.,few,CASSPWPRVEEKLFF,TGTGCCAGCTCACCATGGCCCAGGGTGGAGGAAAAACTGTTTTTT
TRBV29-1,TRBJ2-3,TRBD2,medium-sized,CSVVGSGRATDTQYF,TGCAGCGTTGTCGGTAGCGGGAGGGCCACAGATACGCAGTATTTT
TRBV12-3/TRBV12-4,TRBJ2-7,.,medium-sized,CASSLGGPTYEQYF,TGTGCCAGCAGTTTGGGGGGGCCCACCTACGAGCAGTACTTC